This T cell receptor (beta chain) was recorded in a study of Ad26.COV2.S vaccination and SARS-CoV-2 variants. Germline-derived CDR1 and CDR2 are LGHNA and YSLEER. V lost 0 bases and J lost 4; bases outside the gene matches: 5. The CDR3 extends over 17 amino acids. Treatment here: some 20 received Ad26.COV2.S at low or high dose, single or two shots; 5 received placebo; per-sample allocation not given. Sample collection was performed on day 63 after the first vaccine or placebo injection. Method: immunoSEQ multiplex PCR; TCRdb's copy keeps in-frame clones and lacks some. The table has a few hundred thousand clones, over 80% seen once.

The sequenced sample was peripheral blood, obtained in a trial of Ad26.COV2.S vaccine versus placebo. This rearrangement joins TRBV4-3 to TRBJ2-2, with 10 bases lining up with TRBD2. The sequence was collected from a person between 18 and 60 years old who received the Ad26.COV2.S COVID-19 vaccine or a placebo. CDR3 loop: CASSQDPSGGFTGELFF. The CDR3, as DNA: TGCGCCAGCAGCCAAGATCCTAGCGGGGGTTTCACCGGGGAGCTGTTTTTT.